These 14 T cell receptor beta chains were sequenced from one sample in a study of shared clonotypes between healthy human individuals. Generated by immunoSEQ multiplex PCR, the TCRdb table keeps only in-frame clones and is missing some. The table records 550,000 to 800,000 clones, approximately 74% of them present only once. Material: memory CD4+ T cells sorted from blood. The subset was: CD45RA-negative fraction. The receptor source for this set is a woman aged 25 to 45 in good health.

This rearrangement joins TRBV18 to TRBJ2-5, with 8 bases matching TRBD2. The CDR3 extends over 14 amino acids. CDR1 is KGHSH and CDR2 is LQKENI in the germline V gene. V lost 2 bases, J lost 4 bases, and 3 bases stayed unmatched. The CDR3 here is CASSPGSGRETQYF. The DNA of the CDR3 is TGTGCCAGCTCACCAGGGAGCGGGAGAGAGACCCAGTACTTC.

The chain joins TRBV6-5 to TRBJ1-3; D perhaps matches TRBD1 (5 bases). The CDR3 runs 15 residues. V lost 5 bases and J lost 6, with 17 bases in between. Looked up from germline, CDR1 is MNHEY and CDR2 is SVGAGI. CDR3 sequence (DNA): TGTGCCAGCAGTCGCTCCGGGGACCTCTTAAACACCATATATTTT. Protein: CASSRSGDLLNTIYF.

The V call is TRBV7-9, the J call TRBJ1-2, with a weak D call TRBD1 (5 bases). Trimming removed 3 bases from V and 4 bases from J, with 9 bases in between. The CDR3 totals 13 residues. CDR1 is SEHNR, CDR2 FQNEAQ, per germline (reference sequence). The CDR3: CASSFDSIYGYTF. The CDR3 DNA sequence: TGTGCCAGCAGCTTTGACAGTATCTATGGCTACACCTTC.

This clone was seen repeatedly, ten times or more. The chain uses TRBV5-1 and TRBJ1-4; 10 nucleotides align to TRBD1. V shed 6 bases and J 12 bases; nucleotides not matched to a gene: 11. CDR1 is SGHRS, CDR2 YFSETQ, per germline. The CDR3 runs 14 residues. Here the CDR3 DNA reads TGCGCCAGCACCGGGGGGACAGGGGCTCCGGAACTGTTTTTT. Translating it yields CASTGGTGAPELFF.

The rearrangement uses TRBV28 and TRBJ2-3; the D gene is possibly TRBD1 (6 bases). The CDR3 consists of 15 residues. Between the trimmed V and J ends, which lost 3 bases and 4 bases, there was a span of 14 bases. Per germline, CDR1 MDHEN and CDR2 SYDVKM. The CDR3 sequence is CASSLPQGTADTQYF. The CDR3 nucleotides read TGTGCCAGCAGTTTGCCGCAGGGGACCGCAGATACGCAGTATTTT.

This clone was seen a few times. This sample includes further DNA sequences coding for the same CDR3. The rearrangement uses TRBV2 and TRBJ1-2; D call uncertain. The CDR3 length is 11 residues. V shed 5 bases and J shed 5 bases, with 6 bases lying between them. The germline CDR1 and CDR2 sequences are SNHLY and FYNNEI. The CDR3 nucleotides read TGTGCCAGCAGTCCCTCTTATGGCTACACCTTC. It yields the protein CASSPSYGYTF. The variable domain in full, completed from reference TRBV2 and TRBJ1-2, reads EPEVTQTPSHQVTQMGQEVILRCVPISNHLYFYWYRQILGQKVEFLVSFYNNEISEKSEIFDDQFSVERPDGSNFTLKIRSTKLEDSAMYFCASSPSYGYTFGSGTRLTVV.

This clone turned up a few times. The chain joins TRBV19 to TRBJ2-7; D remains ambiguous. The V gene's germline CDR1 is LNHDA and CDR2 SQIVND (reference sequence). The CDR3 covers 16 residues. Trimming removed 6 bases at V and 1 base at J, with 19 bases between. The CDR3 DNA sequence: TGTGCCAGTAGCTCCGCGCCTTTCCCCGTGTCCTACGAGCAGTACTTC. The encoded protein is CASSSAPFPVSYEQYF.

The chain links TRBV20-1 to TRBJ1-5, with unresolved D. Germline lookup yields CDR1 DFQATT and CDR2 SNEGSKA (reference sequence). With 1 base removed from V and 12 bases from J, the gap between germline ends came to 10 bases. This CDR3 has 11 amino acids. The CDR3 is CSARGPGYQHF. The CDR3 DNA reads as TGCAGTGCTAGAGGGCCGGGCTACCAGCATTTT.

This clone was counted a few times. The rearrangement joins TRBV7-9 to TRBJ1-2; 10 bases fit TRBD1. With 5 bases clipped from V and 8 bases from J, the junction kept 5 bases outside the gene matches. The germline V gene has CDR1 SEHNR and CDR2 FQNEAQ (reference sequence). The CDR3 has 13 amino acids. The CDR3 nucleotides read TGTGCCAGCAGCCGCGGGACAGGGGAAGGCTACACCTTC. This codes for CASSRGTGEGYTF.

CDR3 sequence (DNA): TGTGCCAGCACCCAAAAACTAGCGGGACCTAGCACAGATACGCAGTATTTT. Amino acid sequence: CASTQKLAGPSTDTQYF. The chain links TRBV5-4 to TRBJ2-3; 10 bases match TRBD2. Germline trimming cut 6 bases from V and 0 bases from J; bases unmatched to any gene: 10. This CDR3 has 17 amino acids. Germline CDR1 SGHNT, CDR2 YYREEE (reference sequence). The full variable domain, completed using reference TRBV5-4 and TRBJ2-3, is ETGVTQSPTHLIKTRGQQVTLRCSSQSGHNTVSWYQQALGQGPQFIFQYYREEENGRGNFPPRFSGLQFPNYSSELNVNALELDDSALYLCASTQKLAGPSTDTQYFGPGTRLTVL.

The CDR3 DNA follows: TGTGCCAGCAGACCACTCGACCGGGGAGATACGCAGTATTTT. This sequence encodes CASRPLDRGDTQYF. The chain links TRBV27 to TRBJ2-3; D is possibly TRBD2 (5 bases). Germline V CDR1 and CDR2: MNHEY, SMNVEV (reference sequence). CDR3 length: 14 residues. V was pared by 6 bases and J by 5 bases, with 15 bases between.

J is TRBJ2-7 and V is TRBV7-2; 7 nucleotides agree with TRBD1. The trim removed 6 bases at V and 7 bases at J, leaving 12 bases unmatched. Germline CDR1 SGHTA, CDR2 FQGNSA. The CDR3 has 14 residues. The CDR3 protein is CASRQNQGVYEQYF. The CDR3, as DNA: TGTGCCAGCAGACAGAATCAGGGGGTTTATGAGCAGTACTTC.

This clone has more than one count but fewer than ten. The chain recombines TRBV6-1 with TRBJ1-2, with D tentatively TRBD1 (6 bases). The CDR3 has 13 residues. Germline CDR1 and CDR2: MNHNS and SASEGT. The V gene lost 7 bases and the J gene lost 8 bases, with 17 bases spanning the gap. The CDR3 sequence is CASTRDRTRGYTF. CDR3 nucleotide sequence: TGTGCCAGCACCCGAGACAGGACGAGGGGCTACACCTTC.

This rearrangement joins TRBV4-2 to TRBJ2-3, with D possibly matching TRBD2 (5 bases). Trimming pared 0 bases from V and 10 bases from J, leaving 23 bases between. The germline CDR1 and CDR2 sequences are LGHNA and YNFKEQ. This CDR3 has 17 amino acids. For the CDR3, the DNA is TGTGCCAGCAGCCAAGATTCTCGGATGCTAACGGAGGTTGCGCAGTATTTT. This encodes CASSQDSRMLTEVAQYF.